One and the same sample provided the 32 T cell receptor beta chains below, sequenced in a study of cytomegalovirus exposure and HLA in healthy donors. PCR employed 60 Vbeta and 13 Jbeta primers. TCRdb keeps only in-frame clones here, not all; method: immunoSEQ multiplex PCR. The repertoire holds roughly 150,000 clones, 78% seen once, with under 1.5% in the top ten. The material sequenced was PBMCs. These receptors originate from a male donor in good health and CMV-seronegative.

This rearrangement joins TRBV12-5 to TRBJ1-5; TRBD1 might be the D (6 bases). Germline values: CDR1 LGHNT, CDR2 FRNRAP. The ends were cut back, 1 base at V and 0 bases at J, with 16 bases in the middle. The CDR3 runs to 18 residues. CDR3 DNA: TGTGCTAGTGGTTTGGAAGTTTCAGGGGTTAATAGCAATCAGCCCCAGCATTTT. Its protein product is CASGLEVSGVNSNQPQHF. Based on the CDR3 plus reference TRBV12-5 and TRBJ1-5, the full variable domain is DARVTQTPRHKVTEMGQEVTMRCQPILGHNTVFWYRQTMMQGLELLAYFRNRAPLDDSGMPKDRFSAEMPDATLATLKIQPSEPRDSAVYFCASGLEVSGVNSNQPQHFGDGTRLSIL.

The gene calls are TRBV2 and TRBJ2-3, with TRBD2 matching 11 bases. The germline V gene has CDR1 SNHLY and CDR2 FYNNEI. J was trimmed by 6 bases and V by 4 bases; bases with no gene match: 3. This CDR3 comprises 14 residues. CDR3 residues: CASSVTSGSDTQYF. The CDR3 region has the DNA TGTGCCAGCAGTGTAACTAGCGGGAGTGATACGCAGTATTTT. The full variable domain, with the rest looked up from reference TRBV2 and TRBJ2-3, is EPEVTQTPSHQVTQMGQEVILRCVPISNHLYFYWYRQILGQKVEFLVSFYNNEISEKSEIFDDQFSVERPDGSNFTLKIRSTKLEDSAMYFCASSVTSGSDTQYFGPGTRLTVL.

V and J are TRBV29-1 and TRBJ2-5; D is possibly TRBD1 (5 bases). Germline assignment: CDR1 SQVTM and CDR2 ANQGSEA. CDR3 size: 14 residues. Trimming pared 0 bases from V and 3 bases from J, leaving 11 bases between. The CDR3 nucleotides are TGCAGCGTTGAAGAACCAGGGTGGGAAGAGACCCAGTACTTC. Its protein is CSVEEPGWEETQYF.

The V call is TRBV5-1, the J call TRBJ2-1; 10 bases line up with TRBD2. The CDR3 runs to 17 residues. Trimming cost V 0 bases and J 6 bases; bases outside gene matches: 9. Germline CDR1 is SGHRS and CDR2 is YFSETQ. CDR3 region: CASSLVASGSRSNEQFF. CDR3 nucleotides: TGCGCCAGCAGCTTGGTGGCTAGCGGGAGCAGGAGCAATGAGCAGTTCTTC.

This rearrangement joins TRBV9 to TRBJ2-5; 14 bases agree with TRBD2. The V gene end was trimmed by 3 bases and the J gene end by 4 bases; junction bases not matched to a gene: 5. CDR3 size: 16 residues. Germline V gene sequence: CDR1 SGDLS, CDR2 YYNGEE. In nucleotides, the CDR3 is TGTGCCAGCAGCGAGAGACTAGCGGGGGGGATAGAGACCCAGTACTTC. Amino acids: CASSERLAGGIETQYF.

This clone was seen only once. DNA for the CDR3: TGTGCCAGTACCGATCAACTAGCCTACACCGGGGAGCTGTTTTTT. Protein: CASTDQLAYTGELFF. The chain couples TRBV19 to TRBJ2-2, with a weak D call TRBD2 (6 bases). Germline V CDR1 and CDR2: LNHDA, SQIVND (reference sequence). V was shortened by 7 bases and J by 3 bases, with 15 bases between the two germline ends. The CDR3 covers 15 residues.

This clone was detected once. The chain joins TRBV11-2 to TRBJ2-4, with 13 nucleotides matching TRBD2. There are 15 residues in the CDR3. Germline V gene data show CDR1 as SGHAT and CDR2 as FQNNGV. Trimming removed 3 bases from V and 11 bases from J; junction bases left unmatched: 7. CDR3 in DNA: TGTGCCAGCAGCTTTCCCCCCGGGACTAGCGGGGTTCAGTACTTC. It specifies CASSFPPGTSGVQYF.

The J gene is TRBJ2-1, the V gene TRBV6-5; D is perhaps TRBD1 (7 bases). Germline CDR1 MNHEY, CDR2 SVGAGI. The CDR3 sequence is 13 residues long. V lost 8 bases to trimming and J lost 7 bases, with 15 bases between them. This chain's CDR3 is CASRSTGRNEQFF. The CDR3, as DNA: TGTGCCAGCCGCTCGACAGGGAGGAATGAGCAGTTCTTC.

Only a few counts were recorded for this clone. The chain carries TRBV6-1 and TRBJ1-2, with D possibly being TRBD1 (5 bases). The germline V gene has CDR1 MNHNS and CDR2 SASEGT. The V end was cut by 6 bases, the J end by 2 bases, with 10 bases between. The CDR3 totals 13 residues. CDR3 nucleotide sequence: TGTGCCAGCAGGATGACAGAGAACTATGGCTACACCTTC. Translated: CASRMTENYGYTF.

This clone was detected a few times. The genes are TRBV19 and TRBJ1-3, with D hard to call. Germline V gene data show CDR1 as LNHDA and CDR2 as SQIVND (reference sequence). V dropped 6 bases and J dropped 0 bases, with 12 bases sitting between them. The CDR3 has 15 amino acids. The CDR3 sequence is CASSTIESSGNTIYF. DNA for the CDR3: TGTGCCAGTAGCACGATCGAGAGCTCTGGAAACACCATATATTTT.

This chain uses TRBV9 with TRBJ2-1, with TRBD2 matching 7 bases. V was pared by 2 bases and J by 5 bases, with 4 bases of the junction left unmatched. The CDR3 runs to 14 residues. CDR1 SGDLS and CDR2 YYNGEE come from the germline V gene. The CDR3 coding sequence is TGTGCCAGCAGCGTTCCAGCGGGAAACAATGAGCAGTTCTTC. It yields the protein CASSVPAGNNEQFF.

The CDR3 spells CASSVGLADIQYF. CDR3 nucleotide sequence: TGTGCCAGCAGCGTAGGACTAGCGGACATTCAGTACTTC. The chain has TRBV9 and TRBJ2-4; TRBD2 aligns across 9 bases. Per germline, CDR1 SGDLS and CDR2 YYNGEE. V lost 0 bases to trimming and J lost 8 bases; unmatched junction nucleotides: 0. The CDR3 totals 13 residues.

The V call is TRBV27, the J call TRBJ2-5, with a weak D call TRBD2 (6 bases). The DNA end is more similar to TRBJ2-7, so the J call may be wrong. CDR1 and CDR2 from the germline V gene are MNHEY and SMNVEV (reference sequence). CDR3 length: 14 residues. CDR3 amino acids: CASSPKPTSYEQYF. CDR3 sequence (DNA): TGTGCCAGCAGTCCCAAGCCGACTAGCTACGAGCAGTACTTC.

This chain connects TRBV2 to TRBJ2-3; tentatively, D is TRBD1 (6 bases). Germline CDR1 and CDR2: SNHLY and FYNNEI. The ends were cut back, 7 bases at V and 2 bases at J, with 16 bases in the middle. The CDR3 extends over 15 amino acids. The CDR3 spells CASTRQELITDTQYF. In DNA, the CDR3 is TGTGCCAGCACCCGACAGGAGCTTATCACAGATACGCAGTATTTT.

The chain has TRBV19 and TRBJ2-7; D possibly corresponds to TRBD2 (6 bases). Deletions cut 5 bases from V and 0 bases from J, with 20 bases between. Germline-derived CDR1 and CDR2 are LNHDA and SQIVND (reference sequence). This CDR3 contains 17 residues. The CDR3 bases are TGTGCCAGTAGTCCGGGCGGGACCAAATCCCGCTCCTACGAGCAGTACTTC. As protein: CASSPGGTKSRSYEQYF.

The chain has TRBV18 and TRBJ1-2, with a weak D call TRBD1 (5 bases). The CDR3 spans 16 residues. Trimming took 1 base from V and 0 from J, leaving 12 bases between them. Germline V gene data show CDR1 as KGHSH and CDR2 as LQKENI. The CDR3 sequence: CASSPLRDSANYGYTF. CDR3 bases: TGTGCCAGCTCACCACTCAGGGATAGTGCTAACTATGGCTACACCTTC.

The genes are TRBV6-1 and TRBJ2-6, with 7 bases that match TRBD2. CDR3 length equals 16 residues. Germline assignment: CDR1 MNHNS and CDR2 SASEGT. With 2 bases clipped from V and 0 bases from J, the junction kept 1 base outside the gene matches. This CDR3 reads CASSEPGGSGANVLTF. DNA for the CDR3: TGTGCCAGCAGTGAACCGGGGGGCTCTGGGGCCAACGTCCTGACTTTC.

J is TRBJ1-2 and V is TRBV7-2, with D unresolved. Trimming removed 2 bases at V and 6 bases at J, with 7 bases between. Germline CDR1 is SGHTA and CDR2 is FQGNSA. CDR3 length: 12 amino acids. The CDR3 sequence: CASSLLGDGYTF. As DNA, the CDR3 is TGTGCCAGCAGCTTACTGGGAGATGGCTACACCTTC.

This chain connects TRBV27 to TRBJ1-2, with D tentatively TRBD1 (5 bases). There are 13 residues in the CDR3. V was trimmed by 6 bases and J by 1 base, leaving 9 bases between them. The germline gives CDR1 MNHEY, CDR2 SMNVEV (reference sequence). Written as DNA, the CDR3 is TGTGCCAGCAGGCGGGGGGGTAACTATGGCTACACCTTC. Protein: CASRRGGNYGYTF.

The chain carries TRBV7-2 and TRBJ1-5; no clear D gene. The CDR3 consists of 13 residues. Trimming cost V 2 bases and J 1 base, with 3 bases left between them. Germline V lookup: CDR1 SGHTA, CDR2 FQGNSA. The CDR3 loop is CASSLQSNQPQHF. The CDR3 nucleotides are TGTGCCAGCAGCTTACAAAGCAATCAGCCCCAGCATTTT.

This chain joins TRBV7-2 and TRBJ2-1, with 11 nucleotides matching TRBD2. Germline assignment: CDR1 SGHTA and CDR2 FQGNSA. This CDR3 has 17 residues. Germline trimming cut 3 bases from V and 10 bases from J; bases unmatched to any gene: 14. CDR3 protein: CASSFPILAGGSREQFF. The CDR3 DNA reads as TGTGCCAGCAGCTTTCCTATTCTAGCGGGAGGCAGTCGGGAGCAGTTCTTC.

Only a few counts were recorded for this clone. The J gene is TRBJ1-1, the V gene TRBV7-9; 7 positions agree with TRBD1. The CDR3 is made up of 17 amino acids. The V gene end was trimmed by 5 bases and the J gene end by 5 bases; junction bases not matched to a gene: 17. CDR1 SEHNR and CDR2 FQNEAQ come from the germline V gene (reference sequence). CDR3 region: CASSHQPPGDRETEAFF. In DNA form, the CDR3 reads TGTGCCAGCAGCCACCAGCCCCCAGGGGACAGAGAAACTGAAGCTTTCTTT.

Here the CDR3 DNA reads TGTGCCAGCAGCCTGTCGACAGGGGGCTTGTACGAGCAGTACTTC. As protein: CASSLSTGGLYEQYF. The V call is TRBV6-5, the J call TRBJ2-7; 10 positions agree with TRBD1. V trimming: 6 bases; J trimming: 4 bases; junction bases outside the gene matches: 9. This CDR3 spans 15 amino acids. CDR1 is MNHEY and CDR2 is SVGAGI in the germline V gene.

CDR3 nucleotide sequence: TGTGCCAGCAGTTTCACGGGGTTTTCTACCTACAAAAACATTCAGTACTTC. This encodes CASSFTGFSTYKNIQYF. The gene calls are TRBV28 and TRBJ2-4; the D gene is possibly TRBD2 (5 bases). CDR1 MDHEN and CDR2 SYDVKM come from the germline V gene. The CDR3 runs to 17 residues. Trimming cost V 3 bases and J 3 bases, with 18 bases left between them.

The chain recombines TRBV5-6 with TRBJ2-1; the match to TRBD1 covers 8 bases. Germline CDR1 and CDR2: SGHDT and YYEEEE. V shed 3 bases, J shed 9 bases, and the junction held 5 bases outside the gene matches. The length of the CDR3 is 13 residues. The CDR3 region has the DNA TGTGCCAGCAGCTCAGGGGGCGAGGGTGAGCAGTTCTTC. Protein sequence: CASSSGGEGEQFF.

The gene calls are TRBV6-5 and TRBJ2-5; 9 nucleotides align to TRBD2. Trimming removed 5 bases from V and 9 bases from J; junction bases left unmatched: 13. The CDR3 has 15 residues. The germline V gene encodes CDR1 MNHEY and CDR2 SVGAGI. CDR3: CASSQGLAINGAQYF. The CDR3 nucleotides read TGTGCCAGCAGTCAGGGACTAGCCATTAATGGGGCCCAGTACTTC.

The J gene is TRBJ2-7, the V gene TRBV27, with a weak D call TRBD2 (6 bases). From germline, CDR1 is MNHEY and CDR2 SMNVEV (reference sequence). The CDR3 spans 13 residues. V gave up 0 bases and J gave up 5 bases, with 8 bases separating them. In nucleotides, the CDR3 is TGTGCCAGCAGTTTATCGGGAGGCCACGAGCAGTACTTC. This encodes CASSLSGGHEQYF.

This clone came up a few times. The rearrangement links TRBV11-2 to TRBJ2-3, with 9 bases aligning to TRBD2. Germline V CDR1 and CDR2: SGHAT, FQNNGV. CDR3 length: 13 residues. CDR3: CAASSGKKDTQYF. The DNA for the CDR3 is TGTGCGGCGTCTAGCGGGAAAAAAGATACGCAGTATTTT.

This clone was counted a few times. The CDR3 protein is CASSPTPAGTVIYYEQYF. The CDR3 DNA follows: TGTGCCAGCAGCCCCACACCCGCCGGGACAGTCATTTACTACGAGCAGTACTTC. This chain uses TRBV11-2 with TRBJ2-7, with TRBD1 matching over 7 bases. CDR1 is SGHAT and CDR2 is FQNNGV in the germline V gene. V lost 5 bases and J lost 3; bases outside the gene matches: 19. The CDR3 loop spans 18 amino acids.

V and J are TRBV19 and TRBJ1-5; D is perhaps TRBD1 (6 bases). V dropped 8 bases and J dropped 6 bases, with 23 bases sitting between them. From germline, CDR1 is LNHDA and CDR2 SQIVND (reference sequence). CDR3 length equals 16 residues. CDR3 protein: CASQTGYGGRSQPQHF. The CDR3 DNA reads TGTGCCAGTCAAACAGGGTACGGCGGTCGGAGTCAGCCCCAGCATTTT. The full variable domain, rest sourced from reference TRBV19 and TRBJ1-5, is DGGITQSPKYLFRKEGQNVTLSCEQNLNHDAMYWYRQDPGQGLRLIYYSQIVNDFQKGDIAEGYSVSREKKESFPLTVTSAQKNPTAFYLCASQTGYGGRSQPQHFGDGTRLSIL.

The V call is TRBV28, the J call TRBJ1-1; D is unresolved. V was clipped by 8 bases and J by 1 base, with 8 bases between them. This CDR3 is built from 12 residues. Per germline, CDR1 MDHEN and CDR2 SYDVKM. The CDR3 DNA reads TGTGCCAGCTCTAGTCCGAACACTGAAGCTTTCTTT. Translation: CASSSPNTEAFF. The whole variable domain, remainder taken from reference TRBV28 and TRBJ1-1, is DVKVTQSSRYLVKRTGEKVFLECVQDMDHENMFWYRQDPGLGLRLIYFSYDVKMKEKGDIPEGYSVSREKKERFSLILESASTNQTSMYLCASSSPNTEAFFGQGTRLTVV.

J is TRBJ2-3 and V is TRBV7-3; 10 bases are shared with TRBD2. This CDR3 is built from 14 residues. Germline assignment: CDR1 SGHTA and CDR2 FQGTGA. The trim removed 6 bases at V and 6 bases at J, leaving 6 bases unmatched. The CDR3 sequence is CASSPSGGMDTQYF. CDR3 in DNA: TGTGCCAGCAGTCCTAGCGGGGGAATGGATACGCAGTATTTT.